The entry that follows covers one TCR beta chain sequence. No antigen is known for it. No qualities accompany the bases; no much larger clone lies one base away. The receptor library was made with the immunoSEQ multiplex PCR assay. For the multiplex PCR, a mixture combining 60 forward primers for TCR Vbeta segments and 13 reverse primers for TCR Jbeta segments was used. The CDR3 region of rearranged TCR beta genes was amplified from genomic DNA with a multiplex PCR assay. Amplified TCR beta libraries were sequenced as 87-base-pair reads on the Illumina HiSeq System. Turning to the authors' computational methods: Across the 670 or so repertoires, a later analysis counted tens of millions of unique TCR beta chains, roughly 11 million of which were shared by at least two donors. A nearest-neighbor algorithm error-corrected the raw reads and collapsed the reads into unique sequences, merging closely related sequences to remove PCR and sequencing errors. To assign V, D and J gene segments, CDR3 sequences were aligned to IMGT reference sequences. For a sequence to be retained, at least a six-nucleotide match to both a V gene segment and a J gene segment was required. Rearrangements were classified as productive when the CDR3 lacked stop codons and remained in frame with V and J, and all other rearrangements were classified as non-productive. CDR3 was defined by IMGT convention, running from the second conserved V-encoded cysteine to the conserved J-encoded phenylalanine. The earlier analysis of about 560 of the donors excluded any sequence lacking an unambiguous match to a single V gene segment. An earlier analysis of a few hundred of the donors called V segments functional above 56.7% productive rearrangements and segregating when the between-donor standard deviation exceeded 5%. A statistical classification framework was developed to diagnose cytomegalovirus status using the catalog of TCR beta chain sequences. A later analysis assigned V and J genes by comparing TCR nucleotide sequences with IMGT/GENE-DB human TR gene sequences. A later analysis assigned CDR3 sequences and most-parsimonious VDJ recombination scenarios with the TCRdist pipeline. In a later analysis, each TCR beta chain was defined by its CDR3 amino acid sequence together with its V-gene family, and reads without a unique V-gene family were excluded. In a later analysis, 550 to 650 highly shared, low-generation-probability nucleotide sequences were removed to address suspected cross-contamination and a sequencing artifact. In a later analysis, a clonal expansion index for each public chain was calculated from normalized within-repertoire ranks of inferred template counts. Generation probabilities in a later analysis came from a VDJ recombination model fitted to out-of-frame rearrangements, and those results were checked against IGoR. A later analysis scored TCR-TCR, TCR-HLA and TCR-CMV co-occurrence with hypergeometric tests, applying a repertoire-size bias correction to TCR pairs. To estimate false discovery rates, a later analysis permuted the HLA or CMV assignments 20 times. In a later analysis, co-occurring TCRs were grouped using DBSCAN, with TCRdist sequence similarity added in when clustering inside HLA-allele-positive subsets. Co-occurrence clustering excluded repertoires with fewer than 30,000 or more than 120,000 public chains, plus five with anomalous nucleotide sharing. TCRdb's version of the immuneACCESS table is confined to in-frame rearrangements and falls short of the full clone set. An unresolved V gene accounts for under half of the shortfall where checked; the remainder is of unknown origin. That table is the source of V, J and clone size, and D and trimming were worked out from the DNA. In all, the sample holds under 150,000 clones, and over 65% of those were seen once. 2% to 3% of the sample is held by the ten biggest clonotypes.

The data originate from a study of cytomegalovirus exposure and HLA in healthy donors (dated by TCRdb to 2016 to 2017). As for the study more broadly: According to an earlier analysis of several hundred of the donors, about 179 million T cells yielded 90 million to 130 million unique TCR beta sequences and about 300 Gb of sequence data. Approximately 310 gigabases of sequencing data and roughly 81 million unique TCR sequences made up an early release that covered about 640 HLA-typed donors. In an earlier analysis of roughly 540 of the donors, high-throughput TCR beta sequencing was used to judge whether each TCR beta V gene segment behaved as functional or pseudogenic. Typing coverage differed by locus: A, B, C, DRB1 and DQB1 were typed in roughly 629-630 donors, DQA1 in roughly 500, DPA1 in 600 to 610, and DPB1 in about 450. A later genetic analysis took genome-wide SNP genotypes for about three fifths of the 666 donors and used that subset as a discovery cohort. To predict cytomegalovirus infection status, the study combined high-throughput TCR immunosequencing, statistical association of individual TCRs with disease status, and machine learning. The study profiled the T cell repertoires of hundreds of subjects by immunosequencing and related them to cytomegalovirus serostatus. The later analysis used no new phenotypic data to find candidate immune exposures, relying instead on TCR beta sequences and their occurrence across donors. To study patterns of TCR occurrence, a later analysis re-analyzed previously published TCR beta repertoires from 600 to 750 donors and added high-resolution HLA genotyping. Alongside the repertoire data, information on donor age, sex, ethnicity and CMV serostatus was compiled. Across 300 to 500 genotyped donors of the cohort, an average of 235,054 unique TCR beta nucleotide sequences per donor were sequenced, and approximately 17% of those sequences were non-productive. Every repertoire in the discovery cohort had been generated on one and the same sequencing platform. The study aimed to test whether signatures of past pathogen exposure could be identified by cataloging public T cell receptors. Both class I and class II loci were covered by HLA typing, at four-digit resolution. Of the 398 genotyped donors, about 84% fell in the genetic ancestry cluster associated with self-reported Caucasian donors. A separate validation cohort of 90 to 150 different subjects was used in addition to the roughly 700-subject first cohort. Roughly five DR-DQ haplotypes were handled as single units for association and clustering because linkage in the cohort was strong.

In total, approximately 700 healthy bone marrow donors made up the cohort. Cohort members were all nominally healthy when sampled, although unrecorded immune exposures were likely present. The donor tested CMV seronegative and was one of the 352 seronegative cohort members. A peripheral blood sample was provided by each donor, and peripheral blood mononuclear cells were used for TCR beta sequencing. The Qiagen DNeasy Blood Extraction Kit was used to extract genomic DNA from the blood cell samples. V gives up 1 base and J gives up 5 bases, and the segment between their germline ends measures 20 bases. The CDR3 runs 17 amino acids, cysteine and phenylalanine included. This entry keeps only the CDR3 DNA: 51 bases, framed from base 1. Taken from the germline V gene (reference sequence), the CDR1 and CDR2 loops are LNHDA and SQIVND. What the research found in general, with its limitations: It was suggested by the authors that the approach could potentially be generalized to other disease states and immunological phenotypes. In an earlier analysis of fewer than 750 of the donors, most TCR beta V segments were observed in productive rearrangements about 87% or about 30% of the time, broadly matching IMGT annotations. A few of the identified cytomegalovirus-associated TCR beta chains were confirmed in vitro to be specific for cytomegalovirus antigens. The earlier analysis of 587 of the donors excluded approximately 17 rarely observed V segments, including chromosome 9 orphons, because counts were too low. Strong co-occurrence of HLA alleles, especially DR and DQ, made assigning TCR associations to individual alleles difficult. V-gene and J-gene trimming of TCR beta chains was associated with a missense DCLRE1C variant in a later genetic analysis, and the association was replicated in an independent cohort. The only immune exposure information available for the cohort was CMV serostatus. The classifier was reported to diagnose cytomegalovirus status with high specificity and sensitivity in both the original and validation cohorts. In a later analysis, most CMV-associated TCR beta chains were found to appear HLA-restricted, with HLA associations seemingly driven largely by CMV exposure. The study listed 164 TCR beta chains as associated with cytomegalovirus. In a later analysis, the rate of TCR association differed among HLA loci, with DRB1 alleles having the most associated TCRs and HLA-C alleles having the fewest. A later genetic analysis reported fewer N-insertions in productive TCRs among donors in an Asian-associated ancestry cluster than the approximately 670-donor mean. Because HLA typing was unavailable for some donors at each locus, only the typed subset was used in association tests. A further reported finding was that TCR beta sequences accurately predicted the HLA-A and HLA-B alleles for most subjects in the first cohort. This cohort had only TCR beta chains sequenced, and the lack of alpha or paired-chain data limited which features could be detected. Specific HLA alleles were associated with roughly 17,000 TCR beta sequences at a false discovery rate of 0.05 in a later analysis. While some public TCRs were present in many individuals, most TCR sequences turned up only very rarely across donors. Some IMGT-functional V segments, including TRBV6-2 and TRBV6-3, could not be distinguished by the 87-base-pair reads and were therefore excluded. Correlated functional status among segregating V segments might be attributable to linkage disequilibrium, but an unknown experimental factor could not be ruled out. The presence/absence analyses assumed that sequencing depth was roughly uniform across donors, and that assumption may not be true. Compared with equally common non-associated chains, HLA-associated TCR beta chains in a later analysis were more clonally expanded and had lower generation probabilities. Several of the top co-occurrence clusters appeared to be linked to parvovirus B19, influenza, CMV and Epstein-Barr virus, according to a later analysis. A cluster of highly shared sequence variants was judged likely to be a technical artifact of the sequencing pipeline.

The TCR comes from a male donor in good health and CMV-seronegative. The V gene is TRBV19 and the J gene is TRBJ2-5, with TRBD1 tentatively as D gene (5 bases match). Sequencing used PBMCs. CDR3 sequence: CASSIGRQGEVWETQYF. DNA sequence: TGTGCCAGTAGTATAGGCAGGCAGGGTGAGGTGTGGGAGACCCAGTACTTC.